The 9 T cell receptor beta chains below all came from one sample that was sequenced in a study of low-dose radiotherapy and immunotherapy resistance in tumors. Alpha- and beta-chain coverage of first-strand cDNA came from TRAV- and TRBV-specific primers. Amplification, which lasted roughly 20 PCR cycles, used a constant-region primer and V-primer adapter to amplify TCRs. TCRdb redid the calling of the reads with MiXCR, one entry per CDR3 protein. The sample holds under 9,500 distinct CDR3 sequences, more than 65% seen once. The receptors come from a human donor with advanced metastatic prostate, ovarian, gallbladder or colorectal cancer (not recorded which). This table probably holds off-target reads from a library built for another chain.

The J gene is TRBJ2-5, the V gene TRBV29-1; tentatively, D is TRBD2 (5 bases). The germline V and J ends were trimmed by 4 bases and 4 bases, with 10 bases remaining between them. Germline V gene data show CDR1 as SQVTM and CDR2 as ANQGSEA. CDR3 length equals 12 residues. The CDR3 DNA reads as TGCAGCGTTGTTGGCCTAGCAGAGACCCAGTACTTC. The encoded protein is CSVVGLAETQYF.

The chain carries TRBV18 and TRBJ1-4; weak D call: TRBD1 (6 bases). V lost 3 bases and J lost 8, with 16 bases in between. Germline CDR1 reads KGHSH; CDR2 reads LQKENI. The CDR3 covers 15 residues. The CDR3 sequence: CASSPRQAGGEKLFF. The CDR3 nucleotides are TGTGCCAGCTCACCGAGACAGGCCGGAGGAGAAAAACTGTTTTTT.

This CDR3 is CASSLEGVNEQFF. DNA of the CDR3: TGTGCCAGCAGCCTCGAAGGGGTCAATGAGCAGTTCTTC. The V and J genes are TRBV5-5 and TRBJ2-1; D is perhaps TRBD1 (5 bases). This CDR3 contains 13 residues. Trimming took off 4 bases at V and 6 bases at J, with 11 bases between the two ends. The germline V gene encodes CDR1 SGHKS and CDR2 YYEKEE (reference sequence). The full variable domain, rest sourced from reference TRBV5-5 and TRBJ2-1, is DAGVTQSPTHLIKTRGQQVTLRCSPISGHKSVSWYQQVLGQGPQFIFQYYEKEERGRGNFPDRFSARQFPNYSSELNVNALLLGDSALYLCASSLEGVNEQFFGPGTRLTVL.

The V and J genes are TRBV20-1 and TRBJ2-3; D is unclear. Germline V gene sequence: CDR1 DFQATT, CDR2 SNEGSKA (reference sequence). V was clipped by 4 bases and J by 5 bases, with 16 bases between them. CDR3 length equals 14 residues. The DNA for the CDR3 is TGCAGTGCTATCGGCTGGTCGGCGGAAGATACGCAGTATTTT. This codes for CSAIGWSAEDTQYF.

This chain joins TRBV20-1 and TRBJ1-2, with 7 bases aligning to TRBD1. Losses at the gene ends were 3 bases for V and 2 bases for J; bases not matched to a gene: 9. The CDR3 has 15 residues. CDR1 is DFQATT and CDR2 is SNEGSKA in the germline V gene (reference sequence). The CDR3 sequence is CSARQTGSPNYGYTF. The CDR3 nucleotides are TGCAGTGCTAGGCAGACAGGGAGCCCCAACTATGGCTACACCTTC.

The rearrangement joins TRBV5-5 to TRBJ1-5; D might be TRBD1 (6 bases). The V and J ends lost 0 bases and 6 bases respectively, with 13 bases between them. Germline V gene lookup returns CDR1 SGHKS and CDR2 YYEKEE (reference sequence). The CDR3 is 15 amino acids. CDR3 sequence reads: CASSLGTQGGQPQHF. The CDR3 DNA follows: TGTGCCAGCAGCTTGGGGACACAGGGAGGTCAGCCCCAGCATTTT.

The chain has TRBV6-2 or TRBV6-3 and TRBJ2-4, with 7 bases matching TRBD1. The germline V gene has CDR1 MNHEY and CDR2 SVGEGT. The V segment lost 5 bases and the J segment 2 bases; nucleotides outside the gene matches: 12. This CDR3 spans 17 amino acids. The CDR3: CASSPHDRAIPKNIQYF. The CDR3 bases are TGTGCCAGCAGTCCACACGACAGGGCCATTCCCAAAAACATTCAGTACTTC.

The chain couples TRBV30 to TRBJ1-5; a weak D match, TRBD1 (6 bases). Per germline, CDR1 GTSNPN and CDR2 SVGIG (reference sequence). CDR3 size: 13 residues. The V and J ends lost 1 base and 2 bases respectively, with 6 bases between them. This CDR3 reads CAWSEGGNQPQHF. The DNA for the CDR3 is TGTGCCTGGAGTGAGGGGGGCAATCAGCCCCAGCATTTT.

This sequence joins TRBV5-6 and TRBJ2-7; 7 bases map to TRBD1. Germline assignment: CDR1 SGHDT and CDR2 YYEEEE. J lost 3 bases, V lost 0 bases, and 3 bases had no gene match. This CDR3 has 14 amino acids. The CDR3 is CASSLVAGGYEQYF. The CDR3 DNA sequence: TGTGCCAGCAGCTTGGTCGCAGGGGGCTACGAGCAGTACTTC.